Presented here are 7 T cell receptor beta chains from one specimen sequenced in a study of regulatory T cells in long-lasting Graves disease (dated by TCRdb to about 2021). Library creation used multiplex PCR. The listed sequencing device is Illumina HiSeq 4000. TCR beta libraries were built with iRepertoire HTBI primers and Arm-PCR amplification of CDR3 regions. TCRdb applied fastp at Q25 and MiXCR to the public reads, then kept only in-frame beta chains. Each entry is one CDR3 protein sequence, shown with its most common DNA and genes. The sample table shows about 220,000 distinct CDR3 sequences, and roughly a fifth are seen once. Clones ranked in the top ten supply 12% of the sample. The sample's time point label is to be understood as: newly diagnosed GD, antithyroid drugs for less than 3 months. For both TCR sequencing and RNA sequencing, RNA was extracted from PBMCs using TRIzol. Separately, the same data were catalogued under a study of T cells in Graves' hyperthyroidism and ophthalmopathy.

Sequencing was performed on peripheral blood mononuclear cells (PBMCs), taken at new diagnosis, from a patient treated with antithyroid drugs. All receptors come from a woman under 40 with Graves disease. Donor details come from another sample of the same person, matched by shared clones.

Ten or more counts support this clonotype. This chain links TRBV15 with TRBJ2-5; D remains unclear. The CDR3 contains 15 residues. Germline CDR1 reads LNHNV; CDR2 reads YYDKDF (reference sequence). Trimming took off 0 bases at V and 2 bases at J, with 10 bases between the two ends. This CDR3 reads CATSREGKEQETQYF. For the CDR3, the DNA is TGTGCCACCAGCAGAGAGGGGAAGGAGCAAGAGACCCAGTACTTC.

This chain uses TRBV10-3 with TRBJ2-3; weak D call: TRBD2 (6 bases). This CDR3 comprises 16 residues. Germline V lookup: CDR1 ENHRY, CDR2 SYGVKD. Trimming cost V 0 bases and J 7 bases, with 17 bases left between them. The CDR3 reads CAISESTSGSQNTQYF. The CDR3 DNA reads TGTGCCATCAGTGAGTCGACTAGTGGGTCACAGAATACGCAGTATTTT.

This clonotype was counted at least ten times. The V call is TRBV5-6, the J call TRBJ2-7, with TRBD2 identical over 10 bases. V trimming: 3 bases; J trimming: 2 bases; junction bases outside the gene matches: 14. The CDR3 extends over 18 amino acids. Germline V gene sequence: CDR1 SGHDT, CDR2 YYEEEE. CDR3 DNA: TGTGCCAGCAGCTACTTGGAACTAGCGGGGACTACTACCTACGAGCAGTACTTC. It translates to CASSYLELAGTTTYEQYF.

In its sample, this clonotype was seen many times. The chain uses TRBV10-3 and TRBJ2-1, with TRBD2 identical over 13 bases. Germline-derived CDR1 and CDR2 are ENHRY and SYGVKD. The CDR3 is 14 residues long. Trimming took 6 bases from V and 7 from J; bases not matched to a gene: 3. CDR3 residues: CAISSGLAGNEQFF. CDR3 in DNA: TGTGCCATCAGCTCGGGACTAGCGGGGAATGAGCAGTTCTTC.

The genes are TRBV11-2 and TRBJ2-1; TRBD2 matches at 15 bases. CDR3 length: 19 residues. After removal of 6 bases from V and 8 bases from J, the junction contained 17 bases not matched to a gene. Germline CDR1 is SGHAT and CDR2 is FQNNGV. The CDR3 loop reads CASSRTKTGLAGGPDEQFF. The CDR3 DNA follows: TGTGCCAGCAGTCGAACCAAGACAGGACTAGCGGGAGGGCCAGATGAGCAGTTCTTC.

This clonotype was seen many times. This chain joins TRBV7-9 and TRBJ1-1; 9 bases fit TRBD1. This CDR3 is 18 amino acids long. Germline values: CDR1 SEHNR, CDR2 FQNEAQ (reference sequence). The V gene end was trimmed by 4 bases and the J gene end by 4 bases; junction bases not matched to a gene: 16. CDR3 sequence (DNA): TGTGCCAGCAGCTCCAGAACGACGGGACAGGGCCTTCCCACTGAAGCTTTCTTT. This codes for CASSSRTTGQGLPTEAFF. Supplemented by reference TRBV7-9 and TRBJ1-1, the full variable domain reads DTGVSQNPRHKITKRGQNVTFRCDPISEHNRLYWYRQTLGQGPEFLTYFQNEAQLEKSRLLSDRFSAERPKGSFSTLEIQRTEQGDSAMYLCASSSRTTGQGLPTEAFFGQGTRLTVV.

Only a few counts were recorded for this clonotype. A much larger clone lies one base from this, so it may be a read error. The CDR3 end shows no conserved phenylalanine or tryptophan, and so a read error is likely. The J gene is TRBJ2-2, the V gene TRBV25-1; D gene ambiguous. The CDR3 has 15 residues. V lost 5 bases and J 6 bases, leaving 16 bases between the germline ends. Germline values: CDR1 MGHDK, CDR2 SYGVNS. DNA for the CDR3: TGTGCCAGCAGTCCCCTTGGTCCTCGGGCCGGGGAGCTGTTTCTT. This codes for CASSPLGPRAGELFL.